This T cell receptor (beta chain) was documented in a study of cytomegalovirus exposure and HLA in healthy donors. General study results and limits: With later analysis, a missense DCLRE1C variant became linked to TCR beta V- and J-gene trimming. Sequencing likely generated an artifact that appeared as a cluster of highly shared sequence variants. Indistinguishability led to the exclusion of some V segments, TRBV6-2 and TRBV6-3 included.

The germline V gene encodes CDR1 SGHVS and CDR2 FNYEAQ. The CDR3 covers 16 residues. The V gene lost 2 bases and the J gene lost 3 bases, with 15 bases spanning the gap. In the PCR, 60 Vbeta and 13 Jbeta primers were used. Some clones are missing from TCRdb's copy, which holds only in-frame ones; the method was immunoSEQ multiplex PCR. The profile shows some 160,000 clones, about four fifths of them singletons. Turning to this clone: The antigen is unknown.

V usage is TRBV7-6 and J usage is TRBJ2-3; D may be TRBD2 (6 bases). Sequences were obtained from PBMCs. The sequence was obtained from a male donor in good health and CMV-seropositive. CDR3 loop: CASSLSRGGYTDTQYF. DNA of the CDR3: TGTGCCAGCAGCTTAAGCCGCGGAGGGTATACAGATACGCAGTATTTT.